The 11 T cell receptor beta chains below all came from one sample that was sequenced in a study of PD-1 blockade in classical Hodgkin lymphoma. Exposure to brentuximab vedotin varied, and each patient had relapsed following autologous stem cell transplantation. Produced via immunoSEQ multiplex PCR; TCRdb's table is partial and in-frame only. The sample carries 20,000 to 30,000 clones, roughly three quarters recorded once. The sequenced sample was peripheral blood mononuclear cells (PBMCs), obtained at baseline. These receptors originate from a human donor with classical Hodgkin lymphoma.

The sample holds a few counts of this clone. The CDR3 spells CASSIGGKNEQYF. The CDR3 coding sequence is TGTGCCAGTAGTATAGGCGGGAAAAACGAGCAGTACTTC. The chain employs TRBV19 and TRBJ2-7; weak D call: TRBD2 (6 bases). V was cut by 1 base and J by 5 bases, with 9 bases left in between. Germline CDR1 LNHDA, CDR2 SQIVND (reference sequence). The CDR3 consists of 13 residues.

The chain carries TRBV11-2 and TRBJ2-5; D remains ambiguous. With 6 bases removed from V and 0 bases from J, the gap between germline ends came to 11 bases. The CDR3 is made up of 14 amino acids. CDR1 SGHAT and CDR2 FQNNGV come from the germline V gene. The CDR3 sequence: CASSPQEYQETQYF. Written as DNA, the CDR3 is TGTGCCAGCAGTCCTCAAGAGTACCAAGAGACCCAGTACTTC.

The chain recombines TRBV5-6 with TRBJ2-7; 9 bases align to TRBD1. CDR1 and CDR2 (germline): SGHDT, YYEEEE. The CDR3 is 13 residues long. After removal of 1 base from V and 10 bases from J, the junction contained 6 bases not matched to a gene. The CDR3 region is CASSLRGQGKQYF. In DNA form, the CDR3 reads TGTGCCAGCAGCTTGCGGGGACAGGGTAAACAGTACTTC.

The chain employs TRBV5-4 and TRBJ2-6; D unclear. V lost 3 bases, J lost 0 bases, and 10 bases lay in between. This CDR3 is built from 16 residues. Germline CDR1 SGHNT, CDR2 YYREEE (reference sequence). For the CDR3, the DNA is TGTGCCAGCAGCTCCTCCGGAAACTCTGGGGCCAACGTCCTGACTTTC. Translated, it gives CASSSSGNSGANVLTF.

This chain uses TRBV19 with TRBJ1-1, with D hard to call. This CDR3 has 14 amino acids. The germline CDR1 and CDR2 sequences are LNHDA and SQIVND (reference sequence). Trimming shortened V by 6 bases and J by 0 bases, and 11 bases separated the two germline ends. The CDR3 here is CASRQSEMNTEAFF. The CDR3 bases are TGTGCCAGTAGACAATCAGAAATGAACACTGAAGCTTTCTTT.

The CDR3 sequence: CASSRTGTGSYNEQFF. DNA for the CDR3: TGTGCCAGCAGCCGGACGGGGACAGGGAGTTACAATGAGCAGTTCTTC. The chain uses TRBV14 and TRBJ2-1; the match to TRBD1 covers 9 bases. Per germline, CDR1 SGHDN and CDR2 FVKESK. There are 16 residues in the CDR3. Trimming cost V 4 bases and J 4 bases; bases outside gene matches: 8.

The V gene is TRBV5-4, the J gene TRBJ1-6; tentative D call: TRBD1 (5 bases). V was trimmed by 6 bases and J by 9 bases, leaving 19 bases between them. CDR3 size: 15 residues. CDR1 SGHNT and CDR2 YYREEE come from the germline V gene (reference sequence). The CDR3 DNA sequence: TGTGCCAGCACCTCAGGGCTGGGACTTCGTTCACCCCTCCACTTT. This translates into CASTSGLGLRSPLHF.

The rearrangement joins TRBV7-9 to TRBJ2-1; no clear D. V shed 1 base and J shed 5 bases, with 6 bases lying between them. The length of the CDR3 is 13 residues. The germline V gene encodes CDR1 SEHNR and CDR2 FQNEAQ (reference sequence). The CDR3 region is CASSLVNDNEQFF. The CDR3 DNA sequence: TGTGCCAGCAGCTTAGTCAATGACAATGAGCAGTTCTTC.

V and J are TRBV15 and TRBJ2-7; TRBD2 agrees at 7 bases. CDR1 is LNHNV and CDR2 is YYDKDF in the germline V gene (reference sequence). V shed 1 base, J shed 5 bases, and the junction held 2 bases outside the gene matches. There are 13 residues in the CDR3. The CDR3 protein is CATSRGAGDEQYF. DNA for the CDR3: TGTGCCACCAGCAGAGGGGCGGGGGACGAGCAGTACTTC.

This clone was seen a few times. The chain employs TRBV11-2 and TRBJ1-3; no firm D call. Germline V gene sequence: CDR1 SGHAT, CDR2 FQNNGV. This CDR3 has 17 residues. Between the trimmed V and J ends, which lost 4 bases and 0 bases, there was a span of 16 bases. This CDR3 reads CASSSWEQDPSGNTIYF. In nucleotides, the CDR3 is TGTGCCAGCAGCTCTTGGGAGCAGGACCCCTCTGGAAACACCATATATTTT. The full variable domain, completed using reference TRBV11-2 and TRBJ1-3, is EAGVAQSPRYKIIEKRQSVAFWCNPISGHATLYWYQQILGQGPKLLIQFQNNGVVDDSQLPKDRFSAERLKGVDSTLKIQPAKLEDSAVYLCASSSWEQDPSGNTIYFGEGSWLTVV.

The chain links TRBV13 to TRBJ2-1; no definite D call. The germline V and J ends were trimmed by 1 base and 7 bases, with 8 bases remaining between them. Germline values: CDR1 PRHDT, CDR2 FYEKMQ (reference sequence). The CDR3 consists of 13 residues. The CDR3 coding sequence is TGTGCCAGCAGCTTAGAAGTGAGGAATGAGCAGTTCTTC. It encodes CASSLEVRNEQFF.